Below are 24 T cell receptor beta chains sequenced from a single sample in a study of cytomegalovirus exposure and HLA in healthy donors. Vbeta (60) and Jbeta (13) primers were used in the PCR. Repertoires were generated with immunoSEQ multiplex PCR, while TCRdb's copy carries only in-frame clones and drops some. The sample has about 120,000 clones, 72% seen once; the top ten hold 3.5% to 4.5%. Material: PBMCs. All receptors come from a man aged 30 to 39 in good health and CMV-seronegative.

The rearrangement links TRBV7-2 to TRBJ2-1; TRBD2 is a possible D gene (5 bases). In germline, CDR1 is SGHTA, CDR2 FQGNSA. The CDR3 covers 18 residues. Trimming stripped 2 bases from V and 7 bases from J, with 24 bases between. The DNA of the CDR3 is TGTGCCAGCAGCTTATCCGGGATCTCGCGCGTTTTGAGTAATGAGCAGTTCTTC. Residues: CASSLSGISRVLSNEQFF.

V is TRBV18 and J is TRBJ2-7; 10 bases map to TRBD1. The CDR3 consists of 14 residues. Germline CDR1 reads KGHSH; CDR2 reads LQKENI. Trimming cost V 3 bases and J 4 bases; bases outside gene matches: 3. Written as DNA, the CDR3 is TGTGCCAGCTCACCGGACAGGGGGGGGTACGAGCAGTACTTC. Protein product: CASSPDRGGYEQYF. Looking up the rest from reference TRBV18 and TRBJ2-7 gives the full variable domain: NAGVMQNPRHLVRRRGQEARLRCSPMKGHSHVYWYRQLPEEGLKFMVYLQKENIIDESGMPKERFSAEFPKEGPSILRIQQVVRGDSAAYFCASSPDRGGYEQYFGPGTRLTVT.

The J gene is TRBJ2-3, the V gene TRBV28; 10 nucleotides align to TRBD1. This CDR3 contains 16 residues. With V trimmed by 5 bases and J by 1 base, 6 bases remained unmatched. Germline V CDR1 and CDR2: MDHEN, SYDVKM. The CDR3 region has the DNA TGTGCCAGCAGTCCCTACGGGACAGGGGGCACAGATACGCAGTATTTT. It is translated as CASSPYGTGGTDTQYF.

This clone was found once. This chain joins TRBV19 and TRBJ1-5; 8 bases are shared with TRBD1. V dropped 2 bases and J dropped 0; count of bases not matched to a gene: 6. This CDR3 comprises 17 residues. Germline loops: CDR1 LNHDA, CDR2 SQIVND (reference sequence). In nucleotides, the CDR3 is TGTGCCAGTAGTATATCAGGGGGCCTATATAGCAATCAGCCCCAGCATTTT. Translating it yields CASSISGGLYSNQPQHF.

In DNA form, the CDR3 reads TGTGCCAGCAGCCCGAATCGCCAGTACGAGCAGTACTTC. Protein product: CASSPNRQYEQYF. V is TRBV5-6 and J is TRBJ2-7; D unresolved. This CDR3 contains 13 residues. Trimming left V 4 bases short and J 4 bases short, with 12 bases between. CDR1 is SGHDT, CDR2 YYEEEE, per germline.

This clone came up a few times. The chain links TRBV11-3 to TRBJ2-1, with 7 nucleotides matching TRBD1. CDR1 is SGHNT and CDR2 is YENEEA in the germline V gene. The trim removed 5 bases at V and 0 bases at J, leaving 4 bases unmatched. The CDR3 sequence is 15 residues long. The CDR3 DNA is TGTGCCAGCAGCCGAGGGACAGTCTCCTACAATGAGCAGTTCTTC. Amino acid sequence: CASSRGTVSYNEQFF.

The CDR3 nucleotides read TGTGCCTCTAACCGGGACAGAAACAATGAGCAGTTCTTC. It translates to CASNRDRNNEQFF. The genes are TRBV6-5 and TRBJ2-1; 7 positions agree with TRBD1. CDR1 is MNHEY, CDR2 SVGAGI, per germline. The CDR3 is 13 residues long. V shed 11 bases, J shed 5 bases, and the junction held 9 bases outside the gene matches.

Only a few counts were recorded for this clone. The CDR3: CASSSPTTGGLLETQYF. CDR3 nucleotides: TGTGCCAGCAGCTCGCCTACGACAGGGGGTCTTTTGGAGACCCAGTACTTC. The genes are TRBV5-4 and TRBJ2-5, with 9 bases aligning to TRBD1. The CDR3 contains 17 residues. Germline V gene data show CDR1 as SGHNT and CDR2 as YYREEE (reference sequence). Germline trimming cut 3 bases from V and 5 bases from J; bases unmatched to any gene: 14.

The chain's CDR3 is CASRPRDRYSNQPQHF. For the CDR3, the DNA is TGTGCCAGCAGACCAAGGGACAGATATAGCAATCAGCCCCAGCATTTT. V and J are TRBV28 and TRBJ1-5; 7 bases align to TRBD1. Germline lookup yields CDR1 MDHEN and CDR2 SYDVKM. The CDR3 covers 16 residues. J lost 0 bases, V lost 6 bases, and 8 bases had no gene match.

The rearrangement links TRBV6-5 to TRBJ2-1; 13 nucleotides line up with TRBD2. Germline V gene lookup returns CDR1 MNHEY and CDR2 SVGAGI. V lost 5 bases, J lost 6 bases, and 4 bases stayed unmatched. This CDR3 has 15 amino acids. The DNA of the CDR3 is TGTGCCAGCAGTCCGGGACTAGCGGGGAGCAATGAGCAGTTCTTC. Translated, it gives CASSPGLAGSNEQFF.

This clone has only a few counts. The rearrangement joins TRBV30 to TRBJ2-7; 7 bases match TRBD1. The CDR3 runs 16 residues. After removal of 5 bases from V and 1 base from J, the junction contained 14 bases not matched to a gene. CDR1 GTSNPN and CDR2 SVGIG come from the germline V gene (reference sequence). The CDR3 here is CAWRGPRQGRSYEQYF. CDR3 DNA: TGTGCCTGGCGCGGCCCTAGACAGGGAAGATCCTACGAGCAGTACTTC.

The V gene is TRBV5-6, the J gene TRBJ1-5, with a tentative D call TRBD1 (6 bases). Germline lookup yields CDR1 SGHDT and CDR2 YYEEEE. The V and J ends lost 5 bases and 6 bases respectively, with 18 bases between them. This CDR3 has 15 amino acids. Here the CDR3 DNA reads TGTGCCAGCAGAGCCGGACAGTCCCCAAGTCAGCCCCAGCATTTT. Protein sequence: CASRAGQSPSQPQHF.

The chain combines TRBV25-1 with TRBJ2-3, with TRBD2 identical over 13 bases. The CDR3 runs to 17 residues. CDR1 is MGHDK and CDR2 is SYGVNS in the germline V gene. V was clipped by 8 bases and J by 6 bases; unmatched bases: 14. The CDR3 loop is CASLGLAGALMADTQYF. Here the CDR3 DNA reads TGTGCCAGCTTAGGACTAGCGGGGGCCCTCATGGCGGATACGCAGTATTTT.

The chain combines TRBV9 with TRBJ1-6; the D gene is possibly TRBD1 (6 bases). Germline-derived CDR1 and CDR2 are SGDLS and YYNGEE. V lost 2 bases and J lost 8, with 14 bases in between. This CDR3 has 15 residues. The CDR3: CASSVSGGAYSPLHF. The CDR3 nucleotides read TGTGCCAGCAGCGTGTCGGGGGGCGCGTATTCACCCCTCCACTTT.

In DNA form, the CDR3 reads TGTGCCACCAACGGGCGGGGGAGCTATGGCTACACCTTC. This translates into CATNGRGSYGYTF. V and J are TRBV15 and TRBJ1-2, with D tentatively TRBD1 (5 bases). Trimming took 7 bases from V and 4 from J, leaving 13 bases between them. The CDR3 runs 13 residues. Germline CDR1 reads LNHNV; CDR2 reads YYDKDF (reference sequence).

The chain joins TRBV7-9 to TRBJ1-2; D gene uncertain. The germline V and J ends were trimmed by 2 bases and 5 bases, with 9 bases remaining between them. The CDR3 spans 13 residues. Germline CDR1 reads SEHNR; CDR2 reads FQNEAQ (reference sequence). The chain's CDR3 is CASSLKREYGYTF. The CDR3 coding sequence is TGTGCCAGCAGCTTAAAGAGAGAGTATGGCTACACCTTC. Using reference TRBV7-9 and TRBJ1-2 for the parts outside the CDR3, the full variable domain is DTGVSQNPRHKITKRGQNVTFRCDPISEHNRLYWYRQTLGQGPEFLTYFQNEAQLEKSRLLSDRFSAERPKGSFSTLEIQRTEQGDSAMYLCASSLKREYGYTFGSGTRLTVV.

The gene calls are TRBV18 and TRBJ1-3, with TRBD1 as a possible D gene (5 bases). The germline gives CDR1 KGHSH, CDR2 LQKENI. V lost 6 bases to trimming and J lost 0 bases, with 12 bases between them. The CDR3 is 15 residues long. CDR3 in DNA: TGTGCCAGCTCTTCCCAGGGTTACTCTGGAAACACCATATATTTT. As protein: CASSSQGYSGNTIYF.

CDR3 sequence reads: CASSRVGGGSHEQYF. In nucleotides, the CDR3 is TGTGCCAGCAGCAGAGTCGGGGGAGGGTCGCACGAGCAGTACTTC. The rearrangement links TRBV6-5 to TRBJ2-7, with 7 bases aligning to TRBD2. This CDR3 region has 15 residues. The germline gives CDR1 MNHEY, CDR2 SVGAGI. V lost 6 bases to trimming and J lost 5 bases; unmatched junction nucleotides: 13.

V usage is TRBV12-5 and J usage is TRBJ2-3; D perhaps matches TRBD1 (7 bases). V was pared by 5 bases and J by 0 bases, with 9 bases between. Per germline, CDR1 LGHNT and CDR2 FRNRAP. The CDR3 length is 14 residues. CDR3 region: CASGAGGSTDTQYF. DNA for the CDR3: TGTGCTAGTGGTGCAGGGGGGAGCACAGATACGCAGTATTTT.

The rearrangement joins TRBV2 to TRBJ2-7, with D tentatively TRBD1 (5 bases). CDR1 SNHLY and CDR2 FYNNEI come from the germline V gene. The length of the CDR3 is 14 residues. Trimming took off 7 bases at V and 4 bases at J, with 17 bases between the two ends. The CDR3, as DNA: TGTGCCAGCAATTTGGCAGGGAAGGGTTACGAGCAGTACTTC. This codes for CASNLAGKGYEQYF.

This sequence joins TRBV28 and TRBJ1-1; maybe TRBD1 (5 bases). Germline-derived CDR1 and CDR2 are MDHEN and SYDVKM. The CDR3 sequence is 15 residues long. Trimming removed 7 bases from V and 3 bases from J, with 18 bases in between. The DNA of the CDR3 is TGTGCCAGCACTCCGCGGGGCTCGGGGGACACTGAAGCTTTCTTT. Translation gives CASTPRGSGDTEAFF.

The chain uses TRBV2 and TRBJ2-3; D perhaps matches TRBD1 (5 bases). The CDR3 spans 14 residues. Trimming removed 3 bases at V and 2 bases at J, with 9 bases between. Germline loops: CDR1 SNHLY, CDR2 FYNNEI. The CDR3: CASSEQGSTDTQYF. CDR3 DNA: TGTGCCAGCAGTGAGCAGGGATCCACAGATACGCAGTATTTT.

This clone was observed a few times. The CDR3 sequence is CASSQDALARNTGELFF. For the CDR3, the DNA is TGTGCCAGCAGCCAAGACGCACTAGCGAGGAACACCGGGGAGCTGTTTTTT. The chain has TRBV14 and TRBJ2-2, with 7 nucleotides matching TRBD2. The V and J ends lost 0 bases and 1 base, in that order; junction bases with no gene match: 5. Germline V gene lookup returns CDR1 SGHDN and CDR2 FVKESK. The CDR3 loop spans 17 amino acids.

The J gene is TRBJ1-5, the V gene TRBV27, with a tentative D call TRBD1 (6 bases). The CDR3 is 16 amino acids. Per germline, CDR1 MNHEY and CDR2 SMNVEV (reference sequence). V lost 7 bases to trimming and J lost 4 bases, with 20 bases between them. The CDR3 DNA sequence: TGTGCCAGCACCTCATTCGTTGGGACATCTAATCAGCCCCAGCATTTT. Amino acid sequence: CASTSFVGTSNQPQHF.